This T cell receptor beta chain originates from a study of shared clonotypes between healthy human individuals (dated by TCRdb to the early 2020s). At the level of the whole study: The cohort included three men and a couple of women between 18 and 49 years of age. Per donor, three plates each were used for CD4 naive and CD4 memory, two for CD8 naive, and one for CD8 memory. To estimate repertoire size and how much clonotypes are shared between individuals, the study performed deep sequencing of blood TCR repertoires from roughly five healthy adults. To increase sequencing depth and limit assay-specific biases, TCR repertoire library preparation and sequencing were carried out by different laboratories using diverse techniques. Each donor's leukapheresis produced roughly between roughly 0.85 and 9 billion PBMCs.

CD8 naive samples were CD45RO-negative cells positively selected for CCR7, giving a CD45RA+CCR7+ population that excluded TemRA cells. Healthy HIV-negative adults with no recently reported acute infections or vaccinations were included as donors. All donors were Caucasian adults living in Nashville, Tennessee, USA. After blood collection by leukapheresis, PBMCs were isolated using Ficoll-Histopaque density gradient centrifugation and then cryopreserved in the vapor phase of liquid nitrogen. Analytical flow cytometry was used to check the purity and quantity of each magnetically sorted T cell population. From each sorted fraction, genomic DNA was isolated and quantified by UV absorbance on a Nanodrop 2000c. Using the deep immunoSEQ assay, TCR CDR3 regions were amplified from genomic DNA by multiplex PCR. Genomic DNA extracted from each cell subset was distributed evenly over all wells of several immunoSEQ 96-well plates, and each plate served as one replicate. For sorted subsets, roughly 190 ng of genomic DNA, equivalent to 30,000 or so T cell genomes, went into each replicate PCR. Purified libraries were quantified with a Qubit 3.0 fluorometer, sized on a Bioanalyzer 2100, and re-quantified with the KAPA Library Quantification kit. A separate single-read 150-cycle Illumina NextSeq 550 flow cell was used to sequence each immunoSEQ 96-well plate. For the original study's pipeline: The immunoSEQ output contained only junctional sequences without quality scores, so filtering could not match that applied to full-length reads. To assign V/J genes and CDR3, sequences were annotated against IMGT germline references using PyIR, a Python wrapper for IgBLAST v1.9. Reads were filtered out if the reads had weak V/J assignments (E-value above 1e-6), no CDR3, stop codons, out-of-frame junctions, or ambiguous translated residues. V3J clonotypes were defined as sequences sharing the same inferred V gene, J gene, and CDR3 amino acid sequence. To compute the percentage overlap between repertoires, the number of shared unique clonotypes was divided by the size of the smaller repertoire. Three approaches were used to assess repertoire richness: RTK rarefaction, the Chao1 estimator, and Recon v2.1 estimates of unobserved clonotypes. Generation probabilities for all TCRbeta clonotypes obtained by the gDNA method from a handful of donors were computed using OLGA. TCRdb stores this immuneACCESS table with in-frame sequences only. Part of the clones is absent; in the studies checked, under half of the shortfall reflects unresolved V genes, and no reason is known for the rest. V and J calls plus clone size are reproduced from that table; the DNA served to infer D and trimming. The sample data list hundreds of thousands of clones, and about 95% of these were observed just once. About 0.12% of the sample goes to the ten largest clones.

At the junction V is shortened by 6 bases and J by 4 bases, with 6 bases in between. The germline V gene supplies CDR1 SNHLY and CDR2 FYNNEI. The CDR3 holds 11 amino acids from the cysteine to the phenylalanine. The retained sequence is limited to the CDR3, 33 bases, with the frame set at the first base. The investigation overall reported the following: Compared with non-shared clonotypes, the clonotypes found in all four sorted-subset donors had higher generation probabilities. Sampling was restricted to blood, and TCR repertoires in tissue are likely to differ from TCR repertoires in blood. Because the study included only a small number of donors, the genetic and exposure-history diversity represented was limited. Based on pairwise subsampling, the degree of clonotype sharing among donors was expected to be affected by sequencing depth. Naive subsets generally had larger estimated clonotype richness than memory subsets. Rarefaction of sorted-subset datasets indicated incomplete sequencing despite the large sequencing depth. About 5% of naive CD4, roughly 3.6% of naive CD8, roughly 2.4% of memory CD4, and approximately 0.39% of memory CD8 clonotypes were shared across four donors.

As for this clone: This receptor's antigen is unknown. The sample holds no much larger clone one base away, and base qualities are not on file. The same CDR3 arises from other DNA sequences in this sample as well.

The TCR sequence derives from a woman aged 25 to 39 in good health. Sequenced sample: naive CD8+ T cells sorted from blood. This specimen's cell subset or site label, interpreted: CD45RA+CCR7+. The chain links TRBV2 with TRBJ2-5, with an unclear D gene assignment. CDR3 protein: CASSLGETQYF. The nucleotides are TGTGCCAGCAGCCTGGGAGAGACCCAGTACTTC.